This T cell receptor (beta chain) came from a study of T cell repertoires in cytomegalovirus infection. Notes on the study in general: Frequencies of public TCR beta families were cumulated, and this identified carriers of CMV plus the relevant HLA.

This CDR3 comprises 15 residues. The J segment lost 7 bases and the V segment lost 2 bases, leaving 3 bases of the junction unmatched. Germline CDR1 SGHVS, CDR2 FNYEAQ. This clonotype was observed at least ten times. What it recognizes is unknown. MiXCR, applied by TCRdb to the reads, yields one record per CDR3 protein. The data hold fewer than 850,000 distinct CDR3 sequences, with just under 30% observed a single time. The V and J genes are TRBV7-6 and TRBJ2-1; TRBD2 matches at 12 bases. The sample was cultured CD8+ T cells from PBMCs, taken from culture after CMV antigen stimulation. This TCR was recovered from a human donor in good health (CMV status not recorded). Some clones in this sample may be carry-over from other donors' samples. The CDR3 region is CASSLLAGGRNEQFF. As DNA, the CDR3 is TGTGCCAGCAGCTTACTAGCGGGGGGGCGGAATGAGCAGTTCTTC.